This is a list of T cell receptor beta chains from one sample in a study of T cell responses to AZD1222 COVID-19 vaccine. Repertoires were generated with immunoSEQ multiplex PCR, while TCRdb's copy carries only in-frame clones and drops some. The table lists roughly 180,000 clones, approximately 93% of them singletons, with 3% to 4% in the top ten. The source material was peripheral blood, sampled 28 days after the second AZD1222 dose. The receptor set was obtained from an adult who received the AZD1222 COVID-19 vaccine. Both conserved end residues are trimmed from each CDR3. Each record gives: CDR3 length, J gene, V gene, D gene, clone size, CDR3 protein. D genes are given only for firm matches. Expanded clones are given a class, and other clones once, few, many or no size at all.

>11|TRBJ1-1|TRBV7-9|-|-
ASSLLQNTEAF
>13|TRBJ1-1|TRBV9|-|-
ASSEGHPLGSEAF
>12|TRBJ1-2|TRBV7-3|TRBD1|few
ASSLQGQGYGYT
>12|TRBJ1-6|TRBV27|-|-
ATSPDPDNSPLH
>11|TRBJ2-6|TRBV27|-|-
ASRSSGANVLT
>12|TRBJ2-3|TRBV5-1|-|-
ASSSPAGSDTQY
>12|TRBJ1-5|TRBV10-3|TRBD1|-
AISGQGGEQPQH
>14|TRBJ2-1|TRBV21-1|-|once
ASSKRARNSYNEQF
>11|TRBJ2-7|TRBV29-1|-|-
SVRLQMSYEQY
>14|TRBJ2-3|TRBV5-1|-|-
ASSGTGRGSTDTQY
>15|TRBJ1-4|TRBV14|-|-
ASSLGRNNARDEKLF
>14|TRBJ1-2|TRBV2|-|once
ASSDWGEGGNYGYT
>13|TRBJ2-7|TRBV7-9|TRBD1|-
ASSKQDRVWSEQY
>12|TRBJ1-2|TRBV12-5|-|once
ASGSTTAFYGYT
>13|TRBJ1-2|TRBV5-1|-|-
ASSFSTGPGGGYT
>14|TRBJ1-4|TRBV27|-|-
ASSTRWGVANEKLF